The T cell receptor beta chain under discussion was sequenced for a study of follicular helper T cells after annual influenza vaccination. Study outcomes and limitations: Change in circulating plasmablasts correlated with ICOS+CD38+ cTfh clonality change. Yearly vaccinations repeatedly recalled conserved clonotypes in ICOS+CD38+ cTfh.

Time point described: 2015-2016 season, pre-vaccination. Before and after seasonal inactivated influenza vaccination, adults gave blood for sorting CD4 subsets for sequencing. A remark on this clone: The antigen is not known.

Clones were read by immunoSEQ multiplex PCR, and TCRdb kept only the in-frame ones, dropping some. Of 5,000 to 6,500 clones in the sample, over 75% were seen once. The receptor was isolated from an adult who received the influenza vaccine. Source: CXCR5+ CD38- circulating T follicular helper cells from blood, taken on the day of influenza vaccination. Subset described: circulating Tfh, non-naive CD4+CXCR5+PD-1+ (ICOS+CD38+ or ICOS-CD38-).

Written as DNA, the CDR3 is TGCAGCGCTGCGGGGGACAGTTCAACCGAGCAGTACTTC. Translating it yields CSAAGDSSTEQYF. The chain employs TRBV29-1 and TRBJ2-7; D tentatively fits TRBD1 or TRBD2 (7 bases each). This CDR3 is 13 amino acids long. Trimming stripped 7 bases from V and 6 bases from J, with 19 bases between. CDR1 SQVTM and CDR2 ANQGSEA come from the germline V gene.